The clone carrying this TCR beta chain was observed a few times. Its specificity is not known. One end of the junction does not line up with germline, which may come from a read error. This CDR3 region has 17 residues. The germline gives CDR1 MGHRA, CDR2 YSYEKL. This entry belongs to a study of T cells in Graves' hyperthyroidism and ophthalmopathy. Study summary: Peripheral blood was secured at the point of initial diagnosis, before any treatment. Study-wide results and caveats: Researchers found most expanded thyroid clonotypes above 0.001 in blood as well.

Amplified TCR beta CDR3 regions derived from RNA transcripts. During a first-round RT-PCR of the TCR CDR3, the HTBI primer set was used. Each CDR3 protein is one row after TCRdb ran MiXCR on the multiplex PCR reads. The sample records nearly 600,000 distinct CDR3 sequences, 14% being singletons. This TCR derives from a woman between 18 and 29 years old with Graves' ophthalmopathy. V gene TRBV4-1 combines with J gene TRBJ1-4; tentatively, D is TRBD1 (6 bases). Sequencing used blood. The CDR3 DNA sequence: TGCGCCAGCAGCCAAGGGGGGGACGGGGGCCCGAAAGAAAAACTGGTTTTT. This sequence encodes CASSQGGDGGPKEKLVF.